This T cell receptor (beta chain) was identified during a study of blood T cell repertoires in COVID-19. Study summary: The United States, Italy and Spain were the sources of the acute and convalescent COVID-19 samples. From T cells, B-cell-depleted T cells, or PBMCs came the material, which was cDNA or gDNA.

Authors' data handling: Amplified reference gene primers provided the basis for estimating nucleated cell counts. Produced via immunoSEQ multiplex PCR; TCRdb's table is partial and in-frame only. Clonal size and the V and J genes are those of that table, whereas D and trimming came from the DNA. The sample has 200,000 to 250,000 clones; around four fifths are singletons. Germline V CDR1 and CDR2: SGHTS, YDEGEE. This CDR3 comprises 12 residues. V lost 1 base and J lost 4, with 6 bases in between. The specimen was peripheral blood. The chain carries TRBV5-8 and TRBJ2-7; no definite D call. The sequence came from a man aged 25-40 years who had recovered from COVID-19. CDR3 coding DNA: TGTGCCAGCAGCTTGCAGAAGTACGAGCAGTACTTC. As protein: CASSLQKYEQYF.